This T cell receptor (beta chain) was sequenced in a study of T cell responses to AZD1222 COVID-19 vaccine. This table comes from immunoSEQ multiplex PCR, and its TCRdb copy is limited to in-frame clones, with some not included. The sample yields about 88,000 clones, approximately 91% seen once. CDR3 length equals 15 residues. Germline CDR1 reads SEHNR; CDR2 reads FQNEAQ (reference sequence). Deletions cut 3 bases from V and 5 bases from J, with 14 bases between. Second-dose schedules of about 4 or about 12 weeks were combined. Remarks on this clone: Its antigen remains unidentified.

Findings and limits, study-wide: Just five to seven people given AZD1222 tested seropositive at baseline.

The material was peripheral blood, obtained 28 days after the second AZD1222 dose. This clonotype originated in an adult who received the AZD1222 COVID-19 vaccine. The chain employs TRBV7-9 and TRBJ2-1; no clear D. This chain's CDR3 is CASSFYSYKNNEQFF. The CDR3 DNA reads TGTGCCAGCAGCTTTTACTCTTATAAAAACAATGAGCAGTTCTTC. Using reference TRBV7-9 and TRBJ2-1 for the parts outside the CDR3, the full variable domain is DTGVSQNPRHKITKRGQNVTFRCDPISEHNRLYWYRQTLGQGPEFLTYFQNEAQLEKSRLLSDRFSAERPKGSFSTLEIQRTEQGDSAMYLCASSFYSYKNNEQFFGPGTRLTVL.